This TCR beta chain stems from a study of sequential checkpoint blockade in melanoma. Documented treatment: randomized to nivolumab then ipilimumab (arm A) or the reverse (arm B). TCRdb's table, derived via immunoSEQ multiplex PCR, lists solely in-frame clones and lacks some. Here the sample spans about 28,000 clones, approximately 88% being singletons. The length of the CDR3 is 18 residues. The germline gives CDR1 LGHNA, CDR2 YNFKEQ. The V segment lost 0 bases and the J segment 4 bases; nucleotides outside the gene matches: 9. This chain joins TRBV4-2 and TRBJ2-3; 11 nucleotides align to TRBD2. The sample here was CD8+ T cells sorted from blood (inferred from file names), taken from a patient given nivolumab and ipilimumab in sequence. This sequence was found in a human donor with melanoma. DNA for the CDR3: TGTGCCAGCAGCCAAGATCTAGCGCTAGCGGGGGGCCCAGATACGCAGTATTTT. It specifies CASSQDLALAGGPDTQYF.